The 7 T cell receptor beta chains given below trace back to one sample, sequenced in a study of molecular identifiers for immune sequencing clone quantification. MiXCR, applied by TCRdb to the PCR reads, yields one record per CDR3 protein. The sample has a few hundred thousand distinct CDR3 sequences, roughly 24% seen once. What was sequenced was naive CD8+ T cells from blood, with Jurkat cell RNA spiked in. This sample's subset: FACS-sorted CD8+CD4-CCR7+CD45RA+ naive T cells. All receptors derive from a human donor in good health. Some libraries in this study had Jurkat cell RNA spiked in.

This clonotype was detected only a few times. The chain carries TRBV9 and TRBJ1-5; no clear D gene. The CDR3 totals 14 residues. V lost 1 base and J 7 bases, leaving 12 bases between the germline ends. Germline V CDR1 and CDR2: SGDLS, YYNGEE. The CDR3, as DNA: TGTGCCAGCAGCGTACAGGACGGACCCCAGCCCCAGCATTTT. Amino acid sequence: CASSVQDGPQPQHF.

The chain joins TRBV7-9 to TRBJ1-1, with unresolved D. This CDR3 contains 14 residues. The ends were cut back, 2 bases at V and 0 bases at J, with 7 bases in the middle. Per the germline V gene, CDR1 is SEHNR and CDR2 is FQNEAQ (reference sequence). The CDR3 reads CASSLFDMNTEAFF. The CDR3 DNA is TGTGCCAGCAGCTTATTCGACATGAACACTGAAGCTTTCTTT.

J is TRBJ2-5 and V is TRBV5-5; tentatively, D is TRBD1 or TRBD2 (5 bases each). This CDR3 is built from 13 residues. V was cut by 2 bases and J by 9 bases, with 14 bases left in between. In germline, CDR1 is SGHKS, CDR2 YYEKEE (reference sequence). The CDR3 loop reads CASSFFMGESQYF. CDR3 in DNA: TGTGCCAGCAGCTTTTTCATGGGGGAGTCCCAGTACTTC.

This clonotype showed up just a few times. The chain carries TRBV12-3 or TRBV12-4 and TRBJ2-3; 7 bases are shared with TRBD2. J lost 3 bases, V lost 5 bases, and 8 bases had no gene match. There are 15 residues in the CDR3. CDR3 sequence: CASSPVWGGTDTQYF. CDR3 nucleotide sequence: TGTGCCAGCAGTCCCGTGTGGGGGGGGACAGATACGCAGTATTTT.

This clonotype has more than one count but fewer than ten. This chain's CDR3 is CASIATGGYEQYF. The CDR3 DNA is TGTGCCAGCATCGCGACCGGGGGCTACGAGCAGTACTTC. The chain employs TRBV6-2 or TRBV6-3 and TRBJ2-7; D possibly corresponds to TRBD2 (6 bases). The CDR3 runs to 13 residues. The germline CDR1 and CDR2 sequences are MNHEY and SVGEGT. Trimming took 7 bases from V and 3 from J, leaving 13 bases between them.

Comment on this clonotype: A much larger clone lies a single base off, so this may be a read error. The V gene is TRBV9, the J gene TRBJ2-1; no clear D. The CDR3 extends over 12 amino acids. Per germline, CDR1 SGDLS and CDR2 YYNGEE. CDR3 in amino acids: CASSDPYNEQSF. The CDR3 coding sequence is TGTGCCAGTTCGGATCCCTACAATGAGCAGTCCTTC.

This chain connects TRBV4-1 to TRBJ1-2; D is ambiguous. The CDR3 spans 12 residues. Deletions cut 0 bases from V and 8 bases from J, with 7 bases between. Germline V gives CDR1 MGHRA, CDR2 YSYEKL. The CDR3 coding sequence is TGCGCCAGCAGCCAAGATACGGACGGCTACACCTTC. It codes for CASSQDTDGYTF.